Listed below are T cell receptor beta chains from one sample, sequenced in a study of cytomegalovirus exposure and HLA in healthy donors. Method: immunoSEQ multiplex PCR; TCRdb's copy keeps in-frame clones and lacks some. The profile shows about 150,000 clones, 80% of them singletons. The sample was PBMCs. The receptors originated from a male donor in good health and CMV-seropositive. Each CDR3 is given with its conserved first and last residue. The order of the fields is clone size, D gene, J gene, V gene, CDR3 protein, CDR3 DNA. A D gene is named only where the DNA matches it firmly. Rows give clone size only sometimes, using once, few, many, or a class for an expanded clone.

size: .
D: TRBD2
J: TRBJ2-1
V: TRBV2
CDR3: CASNDVLADNYNEQFF
DNA: TGTGCCAGCAACGACGTGCTAGCGGACAACTACAATGAGCAGTTCTTC

size: .
D: TRBD2
J: TRBJ2-3
V: TRBV29-1
CDR3: CSVTLPSGSSPDTQYF
DNA: TGCAGCGTTACCCTCCCTAGCGGGAGTAGCCCAGATACGCAGTATTTT

size: .
D: .
J: TRBJ1-4
V: TRBV5-1
CDR3: CASSPGVASNEKLFF
DNA: TGCGCCAGCAGTCCGGGGGTGGCCTCTAATGAAAAACTGTTTTTT

size: .
D: .
J: TRBJ2-5
V: TRBV5-1
CDR3: CASSLDRSRTETQYF
DNA: TGCGCCAGCAGCCTAGACAGGTCAAGAACAGAGACCCAGTACTTC

size: few
D: TRBD1
J: TRBJ1-6
V: TRBV28
CDR3: CASSPGQVGADVSPLHF
DNA: TGTGCCAGCAGTCCAGGACAGGTGGGGGCTGATGTTTCACCCCTCCACTTT

size: once
D: .
J: TRBJ2-5
V: TRBV9
CDR3: CASTLGGAGRETQYF
DNA: TGTGCCAGCACCCTAGGGGGGGCAGGGAGGGAGACCCAGTACTTC

size: .
D: TRBD1
J: TRBJ2-7
V: TRBV29-1
CDR3: CSATGQGFYEQYF
DNA: TGCAGCGCAACCGGACAGGGGTTCTACGAGCAGTACTTC

size: .
D: .
J: TRBJ2-1
V: TRBV5-5
CDR3: CASSLKGAGEQFF
DNA: TGTGCCAGCAGCTTGAAAGGGGCCGGTGAGCAGTTCTTC

size: .
D: TRBD1
J: TRBJ1-1
V: TRBV18
CDR3: CASSPGQGVDGTEAFF
DNA: TGTGCCAGCTCTCCTGGACAGGGGGTCGATGGCACTGAAGCTTTCTTT

size: .
D: .
J: TRBJ2-3
V: TRBV5-4
CDR3: CASSNRKTDTQYF
DNA: TGTGCCAGCAGCAACAGGAAAACAGATACGCAGTATTTT

size: few
D: TRBD2
J: TRBJ2-5
V: TRBV4-2
CDR3: CASSQRLAGEQETQYF
DNA: TGTGCCAGCAGCCAACGACTAGCGGGAGAACAAGAGACCCAGTACTTC

size: .
D: .
J: TRBJ2-1
V: TRBV11-2
CDR3: CASSFPRGSWNEQFF
DNA: TGTGCCAGCAGCTTTCCGAGAGGTTCATGGAATGAGCAGTTCTTC

size: .
D: TRBD1
J: TRBJ1-5
V: TRBV19
CDR3: CASSIGDRVQPQHF
DNA: TGTGCCAGTAGTATAGGGGACAGGGTTCAGCCCCAGCATTTT

size: .
D: TRBD1
J: TRBJ1-2
V: TRBV5-1
CDR3: CASSAETGVWAINYGYTF
DNA: TGCGCCAGCAGCGCCGAAACAGGGGTGTGGGCAATCAACTATGGCTACACCTTC

size: .
D: TRBD2
J: TRBJ2-2
V: TRBV4-2
CDR3: CASSQGAKAGVPGELFF
DNA: TGTGCCAGCAGCCAAGGGGCAAAAGCGGGAGTCCCCGGGGAGCTGTTTTTT

size: once
D: TRBD1
J: TRBJ2-5
V: TRBV5-6
CDR3: CASSVTLTGARAMRETQYF
DNA: TGTGCCAGCAGTGTTACCCTGACAGGGGCGAGGGCGATGCGGGAGACCCAGTACTTC

size: .
D: TRBD1
J: TRBJ2-7
V: TRBV7-2
CDR3: CASSPYGQGVTYEQYF
DNA: TGTGCCAGCAGCCCCTACGGACAGGGGGTCACCTACGAGCAGTACTTC

size: .
D: TRBD2
J: TRBJ2-5
V: TRBV5-1
CDR3: CASEPGLAGGRETQYF
DNA: TGCGCCAGCGAGCCGGGACTAGCGGGAGGGAGAGAGACCCAGTACTTC

size: .
D: .
J: TRBJ2-3
V: TRBV11-1
CDR3: CASTPVDYYTDTQYF
DNA: TGTGCCAGCACGCCCGTGGACTACTACACAGATACGCAGTATTTT

size: .
D: .
J: TRBJ1-2
V: TRBV18
CDR3: CASSPGESNGYTF
DNA: TGTGCCAGCTCACCAGGGGAGTCGAATGGCTACACCTTC

size: .
D: .
J: TRBJ1-5
V: TRBV29-1
CDR3: CSVGGLTLDQPQHF
DNA: TGCAGCGTTGGGGGACTAACCCTTGACCAGCCCCAGCATTTT

size: .
D: .
J: TRBJ2-1
V: TRBV7-2
CDR3: CASSLGLAREQFF
DNA: TGTGCCAGCAGCTTAGGGCTAGCGCGAGAGCAGTTCTTC

size: once
D: .
J: TRBJ1-5
V: TRBV7-8
CDR3: CASSLAGGGTGQPQHF
DNA: TGTGCCAGCAGCTTAGCTGGGGGAGGTACGGGCCAGCCCCAGCATTTT

size: .
D: TRBD2
J: TRBJ2-3
V: TRBV6-5
CDR3: CASSLSGTGADTQYF
DNA: TGTGCCAGCAGTCTTAGCGGGACCGGGGCAGATACGCAGTATTTT

size: .
D: .
J: TRBJ2-3
V: TRBV7-2
CDR3: CASSGAGGDTQYF
DNA: TGTGCCAGCAGCGGCGCAGGGGGGGATACGCAGTATTTT

size: .
D: .
J: TRBJ2-7
V: TRBV5-4
CDR3: CASSVPDSPAYEQYF
DNA: TGTGCCAGCAGCGTACCCGACAGCCCTGCCTACGAGCAGTACTTC

size: .
D: .
J: TRBJ1-6
V: TRBV28
CDR3: CASSFGGPLHF
DNA: TGTGCCAGCAGTTTCGGGGGACCCCTCCACTTT

size: .
D: TRBD2
J: TRBJ2-2
V: TRBV13
CDR3: CASRGTSGRASRFGELFF
DNA: TGTGCCAGCAGAGGGACTAGCGGGAGGGCCTCCAGGTTCGGGGAGCTGTTTTTT

size: .
D: TRBD2
J: TRBJ2-7
V: TRBV27
CDR3: CASRPGLAGGFYEQYF
DNA: TGTGCCAGCAGACCGGGACTAGCGGGAGGTTTCTACGAGCAGTACTTC

size: .
D: .
J: TRBJ2-7
V: TRBV5-1
CDR3: CASSSSGAPRYEQYF
DNA: TGCGCCAGCAGCTCGTCGGGAGCGCCCCGCTACGAGCAGTACTTC

size: .
D: .
J: TRBJ2-7
V: TRBV5-1
CDR3: CASSSGFGSRQYF
DNA: TGCGCCAGCAGCTCGGGATTCGGGTCCCGGCAGTACTTC

size: few
D: .
J: TRBJ1-4
V: TRBV29-1
CDR3: CSVEGHQNGAEKLFF
DNA: TGCAGCGTTGAAGGGCATCAGAATGGGGCTGAAAAACTGTTTTTT

size: .
D: .
J: TRBJ2-1
V: TRBV29-1
CDR3: CSVGSIAYNEQFF
DNA: TGCAGCGTTGGGTCGATAGCCTACAATGAGCAGTTCTTC

size: few
D: TRBD2
J: TRBJ2-7
V: TRBV5-1
CDR3: CASSWPGLAGEQYF
DNA: TGCGCCAGCAGCTGGCCGGGACTAGCAGGGGAGCAGTACTTC

size: .
D: .
J: TRBJ1-5
V: TRBV7-9
CDR3: CASSPRGTQPQHF
DNA: TGTGCCAGCAGCCCCCGGGGGACGCAGCCCCAGCATTTT

size: .
D: .
J: TRBJ2-3
V: TRBV7-6
CDR3: CASSLRGMGPDTQYF
DNA: TGTGCCAGCAGCTTACGGGGGATGGGCCCAGATACGCAGTATTTT

size: .
D: TRBD2
J: TRBJ2-1
V: TRBV18
CDR3: CASSPREGLENYNEQFF
DNA: TGTGCCAGCTCACCACGGGAGGGTCTAGAGAACTACAATGAGCAGTTCTTC

size: .
D: .
J: TRBJ2-5
V: TRBV6-5
CDR3: CASQSSGDGETQYF
DNA: TGTGCCAGCCAATCATCGGGTGACGGGGAGACCCAGTACTTC